A single T cell receptor (beta chain) is shown here with its context. Its target is not known. V shed 1 base and J shed 7 bases, with 10 bases lying between them. CDR3 size: 14 residues. Germline assignment: CDR1 LNHNV and CDR2 YYDKDF (reference sequence). The data were taken from a study of T cell repertoires in cytomegalovirus infection. Notes on the study in general: Cumulative frequency of public TCR beta families picked out carriers of CMV plus the relevant HLA.

TCRdb recomputed calls from the reads with MiXCR, one row per CDR3 protein. The top ten clones hold roughly 8.9% of a sample with 200,000 to 300,000 distinct CDR3 sequences, approximately 14% of them seen once. The receptor was isolated from a human donor in good health (CMV status not recorded). Some clones in this sample may be carry-over from other donors' samples. The specimen was PBMCs. The rearrangement joins TRBV15 to TRBJ2-2; TRBD1 might be the D (6 bases). The CDR3 here is CATSRGQGIGELFF. CDR3 DNA sequence: TGTGCCACCAGCAGAGGGCAGGGGATCGGGGAGCTGTTTTTT.